This T cell receptor (beta chain) was sequenced for a study of blood T cells in healthy people across ages. The CDR3 extends over 17 amino acids. The V gene end was trimmed by 1 base and the J gene end by 2 bases; junction bases not matched to a gene: 13. Germline CDR1 DFQATT, CDR2 SNEGSKA (reference sequence). Then a second PCR, running roughly 6 to 11 cycles, was carried out with a sample-barcoded 5' primer and a J-beta primer mix. TCRdb re-derived calls from the 5' RACE reads in MiXCR, one entry per CDR3 protein. Of over a million distinct CDR3 sequences detected, around 59% appear once; the ten largest clones hold 5.5% to 8%.

The clonotype comes from a man between 18 and 35 years old in good health. Source material: blood. This sequence joins TRBV20-1 and TRBJ2-7; 8 bases are shared with TRBD1. The CDR3 region has the DNA TGCAGTGCTAGAGGAGGCCTCGGACAGGGCGTCGCCTACGAGCAGTACTTC. Its protein product is CSARGGLGQGVAYEQYF.